A selection of T cell receptor beta chains follows, all from one sample in a study. A single record per CDR3 protein comes from TCRdb applying MiXCR to the 5' RACE reads. Of 53,000 or so distinct CDR3 sequences in the sample, approximately 23% were seen once. Sequenced: tumor-infiltrating naive CD4+ T cells sorted from the breast tumor. The receptors come from a female donor with breast cancer. The CDR3 runs from the conserved cysteine through the conserved F or W. The D gene is left open where the match is weak. Rows may omit the clone size; those that give it use once, few, many or a size class.

j_gene	abundance	d_gene	v_gene	CDR3nt	CDR3aa
TRBJ2-1	NA	NA	TRBV5-1	TGCGCCAGCAGCTTGGGTGGGCAGATTTACAATGAGCAGTTCTTC	CASSLGGQIYNEQFF
TRBJ2-2	few	TRBD2	TRBV28	TGTGCCAGCAGTCTATTCGGGAGGGGGAACACCGGGGAGCTGTTTTTT	CASSLFGRGNTGELFF
TRBJ1-1	few	NA	TRBV29-1	TGCAGCGTTAAATTGGCAGCGAACACTGAAGCTTTCTTT	CSVKLAANTEAFF
TRBJ1-5	NA	NA	TRBV4-1	TGCGCCAGCAACCAAGCCGGAGATCAGCCCCAGCATTTT	CASNQAGDQPQHF
TRBJ2-1	NA	TRBD2	TRBV29-1	TGCAGCGTTGGTGGCAGCGGGGTATACAATGAGCAGTCCTTC	CSVGGSGVYNEQSF
TRBJ2-2	NA	NA	TRBV12-3/TRBV12-4	TGTGCCAGCAGTTTCGAGACCCTGGGGACCGGGGAGCTGTTTTTT	CASSFETLGTGELFF
TRBJ2-1	once	NA	TRBV24-1	TGTGCCACCAGTGATTTCAAGGGGCCCCGTCCCAATGCGCAGTTCTTC	CATSDFKGPRPNAQFF
TRBJ2-7	many	TRBD2	TRBV6-2/TRBV6-3	TGTGCCAGCAGTGGTCGGACTAGCGGAACCTACGAGCAGTACTTC	CASSGRTSGTYEQYF
TRBJ2-1	NA	TRBD2	TRBV20-1	TGCAGTGCCCGGGGACCAGCGGGGGTCTACAATGAGCAGTTCTTC	CSARGPAGVYNEQFF
TRBJ2-7	few	NA	TRBV15	TGTGCCACCAGCAGAGATGGGTACGAGCAGTACTTC	CATSRDGYEQYF